This entry describes one T cell receptor (beta chain). Its antigen is as yet unknown. This CDR3 spans 14 amino acids. The V end was cut by 11 bases, the J end by 0 bases, with 16 bases between. Germline V gene data show CDR1 as MDHEN and CDR2 as SYDVKM. These data originate in a study of T cells in localized non-small cell lung cancer. Measured with immunoSEQ multiplex PCR; TCRdb has only the in-frame clones, and not every one. The profile shows 35,000 or so clones, 80% to 90% of them singletons. General observations from the study: Turning up in adjacent lung were a median approximately 60 of the top 100 tumor clones.

This receptor was obtained from a woman aged 35 to 75 with stage I lung adenocarcinoma. Here the sequenced sample was peripheral blood, taken before any cancer treatment. The chain couples TRBV28 to TRBJ1-2; D possibly corresponds to TRBD1 (6 bases). CDR3 amino acids: CAAEGDTPNYGYTF. The CDR3 DNA reads as TGTGCCGCGGAGGGGGACACGCCTAACTATGGCTACACCTTC.